This T cell receptor (beta chain) was sequenced during a study of cytomegalovirus exposure and HLA in healthy donors. Primers for the PCR totalled 60 Vbeta and 13 Jbeta. Profiled with immunoSEQ multiplex PCR; TCRdb holds only in-frame clones, not every one. The sample lists 150,000 to 200,000 clones, under 80% occurring once. CDR3 size: 15 residues. V dropped 2 bases and J dropped 1 base, with 10 bases sitting between them. The germline V gene has CDR1 MNHEY and CDR2 SMNVEV (reference sequence). This chain connects TRBV27 to TRBJ2-3; the D gene is possibly TRBD1 (6 bases). The receptor's source is a woman aged 25 to 39 in good health and CMV-seropositive. The sequenced sample was PBMCs. DNA of the CDR3: TGTGCCAGCAGTTTAATGGGGGCCCGCACAGATACGCAGTATTTT. It yields the protein CASSLMGARTDTQYF.